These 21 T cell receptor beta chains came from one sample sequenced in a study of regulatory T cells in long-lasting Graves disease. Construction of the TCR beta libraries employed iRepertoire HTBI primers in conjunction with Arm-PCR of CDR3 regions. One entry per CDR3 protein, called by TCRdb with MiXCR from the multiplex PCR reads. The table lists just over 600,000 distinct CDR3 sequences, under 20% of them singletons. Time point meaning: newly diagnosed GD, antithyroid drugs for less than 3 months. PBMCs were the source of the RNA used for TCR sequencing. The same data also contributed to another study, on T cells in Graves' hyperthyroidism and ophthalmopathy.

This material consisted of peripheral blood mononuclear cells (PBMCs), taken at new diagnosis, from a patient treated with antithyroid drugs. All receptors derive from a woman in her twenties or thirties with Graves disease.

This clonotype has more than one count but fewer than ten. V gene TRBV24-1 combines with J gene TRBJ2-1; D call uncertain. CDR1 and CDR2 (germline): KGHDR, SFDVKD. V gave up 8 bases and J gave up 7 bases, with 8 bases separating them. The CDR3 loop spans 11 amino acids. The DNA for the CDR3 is TGTGCCACCAAGCACAGTAATGAGCAGTTCTTC. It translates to CATKHSNEQFF.

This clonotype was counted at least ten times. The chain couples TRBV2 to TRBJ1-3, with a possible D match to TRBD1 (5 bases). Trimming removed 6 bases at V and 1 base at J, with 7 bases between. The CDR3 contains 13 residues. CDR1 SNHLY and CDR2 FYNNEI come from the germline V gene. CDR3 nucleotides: TGTGCCAGCAGCGGGGGTTCTGGAAACACCATATATTTT. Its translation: CASSGGSGNTIYF.

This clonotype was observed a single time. CDR3 bases: TGTGCCAGTAGTATCTCCGGGACGAGCCTTTCACCCCTCCACTTT. This codes for CASSISGTSLSPLHF. The genes are TRBV19 and TRBJ1-6; possible D gene TRBD1, 5 bases. The ends were cut back, 3 bases at V and 9 bases at J, with 15 bases in the middle. Germline values: CDR1 LNHDA, CDR2 SQIVND (reference sequence). This CDR3 is built from 15 residues.

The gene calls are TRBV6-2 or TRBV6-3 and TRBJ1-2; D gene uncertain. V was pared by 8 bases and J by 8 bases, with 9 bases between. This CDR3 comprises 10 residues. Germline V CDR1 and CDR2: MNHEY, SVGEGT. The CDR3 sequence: CASGRQGYTF. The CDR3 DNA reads TGTGCCAGCGGCAGGCAGGGCTACACCTTC.

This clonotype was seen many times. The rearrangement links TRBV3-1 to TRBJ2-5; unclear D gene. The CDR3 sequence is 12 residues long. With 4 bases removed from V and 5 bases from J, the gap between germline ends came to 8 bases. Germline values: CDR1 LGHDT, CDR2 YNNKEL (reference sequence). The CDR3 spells CASSLLDETQYF. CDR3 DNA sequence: TGTGCCAGCAGCCTCCTAGACGAGACCCAGTACTTC.

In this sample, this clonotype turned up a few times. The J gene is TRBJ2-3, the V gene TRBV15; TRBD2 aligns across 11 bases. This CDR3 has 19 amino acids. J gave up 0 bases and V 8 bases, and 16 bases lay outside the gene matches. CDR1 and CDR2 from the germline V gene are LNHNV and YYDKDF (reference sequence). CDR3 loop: CATSRGGTSGIYSTDTQYF. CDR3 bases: TGTGCCACCTCGAGAGGGGGGACTAGCGGAATTTATAGCACAGATACGCAGTATTTT.

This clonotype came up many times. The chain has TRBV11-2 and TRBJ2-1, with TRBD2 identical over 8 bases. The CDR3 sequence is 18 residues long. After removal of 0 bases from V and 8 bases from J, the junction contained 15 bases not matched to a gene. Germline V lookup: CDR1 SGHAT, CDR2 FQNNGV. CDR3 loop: CASSLESGVSGIFDEQFF. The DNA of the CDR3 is TGTGCCAGCAGCTTAGAGTCTGGTGTTAGCGGGATTTTTGATGAGCAGTTCTTC.

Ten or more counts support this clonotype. CDR3 sequence (DNA): TGTGCCAGCAGCCCCGCCGGACAGGGTGGGAGCTACGAGCAGTACTTC. The encoded protein is CASSPAGQGGSYEQYF. The chain has TRBV11-2 and TRBJ2-7; 8 bases are shared with TRBD1. V gave up 5 bases and J gave up 3 bases; unmatched junction bases: 12. The CDR3 is made up of 16 amino acids. CDR1 is SGHAT, CDR2 FQNNGV, per germline.

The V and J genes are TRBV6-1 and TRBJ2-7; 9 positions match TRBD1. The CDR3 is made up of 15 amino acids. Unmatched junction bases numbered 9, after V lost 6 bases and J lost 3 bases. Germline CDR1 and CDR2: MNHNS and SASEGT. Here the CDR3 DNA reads TGTGCCAGCAGCCCAGACAGGGGGATAGACTACGAGCAGTACTTC. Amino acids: CASSPDRGIDYEQYF.

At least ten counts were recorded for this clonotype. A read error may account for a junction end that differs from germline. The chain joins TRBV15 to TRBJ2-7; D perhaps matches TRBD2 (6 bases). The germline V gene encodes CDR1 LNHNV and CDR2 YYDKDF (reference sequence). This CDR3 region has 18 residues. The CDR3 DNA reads TGTGCCACCAGAAGAGATCCTAACGCCTTTCGGAGGGCGGAGGAGCAGTACTTC. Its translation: CATRRDPNAFRRAEEQYF.

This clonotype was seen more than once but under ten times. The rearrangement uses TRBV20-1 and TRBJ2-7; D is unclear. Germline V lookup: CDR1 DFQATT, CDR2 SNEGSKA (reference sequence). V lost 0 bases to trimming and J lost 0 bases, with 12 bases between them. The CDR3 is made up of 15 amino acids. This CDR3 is CSARDPAKSSYEQYF. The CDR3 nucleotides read TGCAGTGCTAGAGATCCTGCTAAAAGCTCCTACGAGCAGTACTTC.

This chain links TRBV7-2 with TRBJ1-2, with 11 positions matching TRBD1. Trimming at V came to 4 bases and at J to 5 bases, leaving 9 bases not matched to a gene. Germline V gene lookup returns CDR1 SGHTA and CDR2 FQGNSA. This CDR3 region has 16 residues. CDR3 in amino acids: CASSSRGTGGVYGYTF. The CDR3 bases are TGTGCCAGCAGCTCGAGGGGGACAGGGGGAGTTTATGGCTACACCTTC.

CDR3 region: CASSVGGGGDTDTQYF. CDR3 coding DNA: TGTGCCAGCAGCGTAGGGGGGGGCGGTGACACAGATACGCAGTATTTT. This chain joins TRBV9 and TRBJ2-3, with D perhaps matching TRBD2 (7 bases). V shed 0 bases and J shed 2 bases, with 13 bases lying between them. CDR1 SGDLS and CDR2 YYNGEE come from the germline V gene. The CDR3 has 16 amino acids.

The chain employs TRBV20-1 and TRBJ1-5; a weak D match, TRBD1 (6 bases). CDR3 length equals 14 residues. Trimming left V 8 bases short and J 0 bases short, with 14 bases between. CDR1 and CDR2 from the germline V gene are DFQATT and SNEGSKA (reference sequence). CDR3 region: CSPRGDLSNQPQHF. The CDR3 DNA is TGCAGTCCAAGGGGGGATCTTAGCAATCAGCCCCAGCATTTT.

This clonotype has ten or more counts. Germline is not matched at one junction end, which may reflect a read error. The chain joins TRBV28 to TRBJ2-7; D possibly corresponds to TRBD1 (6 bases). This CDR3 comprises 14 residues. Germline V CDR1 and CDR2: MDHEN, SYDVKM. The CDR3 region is CASRVQGINYAQYF. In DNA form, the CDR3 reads TGTGCCAGCAGGGTTCAGGGGATAAACTACGCGCAGTACTTC.

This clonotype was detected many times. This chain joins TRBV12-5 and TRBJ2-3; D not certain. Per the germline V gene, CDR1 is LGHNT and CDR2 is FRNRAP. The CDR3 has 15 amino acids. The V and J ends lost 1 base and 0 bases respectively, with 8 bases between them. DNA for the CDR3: TGTGCTAGTGGTTTGGGAAGTGGGAGCACAGATACGCAGTATTTT. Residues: CASGLGSGSTDTQYF.

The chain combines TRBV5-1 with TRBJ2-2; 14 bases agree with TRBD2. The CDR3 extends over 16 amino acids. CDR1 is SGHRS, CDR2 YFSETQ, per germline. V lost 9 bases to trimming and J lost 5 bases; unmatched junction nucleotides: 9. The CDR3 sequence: CATSTSGRAGTGELFF. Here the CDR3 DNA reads TGCGCCACCTCGACTAGCGGGAGGGCTGGAACCGGGGAGCTGTTTTTT.

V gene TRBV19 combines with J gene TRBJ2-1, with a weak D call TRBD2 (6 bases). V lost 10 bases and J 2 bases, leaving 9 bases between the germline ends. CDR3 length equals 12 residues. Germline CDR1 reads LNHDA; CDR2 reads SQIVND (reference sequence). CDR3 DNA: TGTGCCACGGGGGTCACCTACAATGAGCAGTTCTTC. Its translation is CATGVTYNEQFF.

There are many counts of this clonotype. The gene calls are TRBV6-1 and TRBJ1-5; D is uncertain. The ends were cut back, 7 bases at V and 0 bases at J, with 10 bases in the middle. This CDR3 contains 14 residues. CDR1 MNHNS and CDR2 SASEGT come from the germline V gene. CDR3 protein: CASKEDSSNQPQHF. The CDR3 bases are TGTGCCAGCAAGGAAGATTCTAGCAATCAGCCCCAGCATTTT.

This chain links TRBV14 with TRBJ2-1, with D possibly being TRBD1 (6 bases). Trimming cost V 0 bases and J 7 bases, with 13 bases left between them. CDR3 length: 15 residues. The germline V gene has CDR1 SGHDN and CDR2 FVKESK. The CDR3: CASSQDLQGRNEQFF. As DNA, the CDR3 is TGTGCCAGCAGCCAAGATCTTCAGGGGCGGAATGAGCAGTTCTTC.

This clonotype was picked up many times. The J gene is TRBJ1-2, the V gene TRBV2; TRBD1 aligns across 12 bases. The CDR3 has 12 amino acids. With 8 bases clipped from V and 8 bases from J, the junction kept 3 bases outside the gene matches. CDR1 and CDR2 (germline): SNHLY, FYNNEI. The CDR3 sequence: CASGDRGQGYTF. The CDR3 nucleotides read TGTGCCAGCGGGGACAGGGGGCAGGGCTACACCTTC.